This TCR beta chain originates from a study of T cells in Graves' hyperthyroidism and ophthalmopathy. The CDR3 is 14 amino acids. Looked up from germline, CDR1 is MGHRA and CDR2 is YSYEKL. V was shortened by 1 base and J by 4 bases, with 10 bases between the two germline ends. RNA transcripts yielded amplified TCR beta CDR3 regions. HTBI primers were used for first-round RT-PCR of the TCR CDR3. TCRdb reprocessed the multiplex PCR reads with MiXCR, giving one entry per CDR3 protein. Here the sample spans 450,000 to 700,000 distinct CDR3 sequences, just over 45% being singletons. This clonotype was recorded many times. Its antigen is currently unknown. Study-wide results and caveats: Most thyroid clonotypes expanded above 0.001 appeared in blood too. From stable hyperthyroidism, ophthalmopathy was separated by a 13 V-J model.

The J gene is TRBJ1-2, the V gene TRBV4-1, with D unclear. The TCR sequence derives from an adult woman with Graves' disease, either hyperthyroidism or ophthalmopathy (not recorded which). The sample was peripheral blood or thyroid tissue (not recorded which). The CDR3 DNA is TGCGCCAGCAGCCAAGTAGGCCAGCTCTATGGCTACACCTTC. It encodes CASSQVGQLYGYTF.